Listed below are T cell receptor beta chains from one sample, sequenced in a study of T cells in Graves' hyperthyroidism and ophthalmopathy. TCRdb redid the calling of the multiplex PCR reads with MiXCR, one entry per CDR3 protein. The sample has under 350,000 distinct CDR3 sequences; over 15% are singletons. Input material: blood. These receptors all come from a woman in her sixties or seventies with Graves' ophthalmopathy. Both conserved end residues are part of each CDR3. Fields, in order: V gene, clone size, D gene, J gene, CDR3 length, CDR3 DNA, CDR3 protein. D genes are given only for firm matches. Size is omitted from some rows. Given values are once, few, many or a class for expanded clones.

TRBV19	few	-	TRBJ1-5	15	TGTGCCAGTAAGTTCGGGGTCAGTAGCAATCAGCCCCAGCATTTT	CASKFGVSSNQPQHF
TRBV12-3/TRBV12-4	many	-	TRBJ2-3	21	TGTGCCAGCAGTTTTCCCTCAGGGGCCCGTAATTGGGGCCTGAGATCAGATACGCAGTATTTT	CASSFPSGARNWGLRSDTQYF
TRBV2	-	-	TRBJ2-3	15	TGTGCCAGCAGTGCCTGGGGACCGGGCACAGATACGCAGTATTTT	CASSAWGPGTDTQYF
TRBV5-8	many	-	TRBJ1-1	15	TGTGCCAGCTTCCTTAACGGGGCTGGTGACACTGAAGCTTTCTTT	CASFLNGAGDTEAFF
TRBV3-1	many	-	TRBJ1-6	13	TGTGCCAGCAGCCAAGATGGCGATTCACCCCTCCACTTT	CASSQDGDSPLHF
TRBV2	many	TRBD1	TRBJ2-7	14	TGTGCCAGCAGGGGACAGCTTTTCTCCTACGAGCAGTACTTC	CASRGQLFSYEQYF
TRBV2	-	TRBD1	TRBJ2-7	13	TGTGCCAGCAGTGCGGGACAGGTCTACGAGCAGTACTTC	CASSAGQVYEQYF
TRBV6-4	few	-	TRBJ1-1	14	TGTGCCAGCAGAGACAGCGACATGAACACTGAAGCTTTCTTT	CASRDSDMNTEAFF
TRBV5-4	few	-	TRBJ2-1	18	TGTGCCAGCAGCTTACAACGGGACTCCTTTAGCTCCTACAATGAGCAGTTCTTC	CASSLQRDSFSSYNEQFF
TRBV7-9	few	-	TRBJ2-5	13	TGTGCCAGCAGCCCTAGTCCTTATCAGGTGGAGTACTTC	CASSPSPYQVEYF
TRBV5-6	many	TRBD2	TRBJ2-1	16	TGTGCCAGCAGCTGGGGAGGTAGCGGGGAATACAATGAGCAGTTCTTC	CASSWGGSGEYNEQFF